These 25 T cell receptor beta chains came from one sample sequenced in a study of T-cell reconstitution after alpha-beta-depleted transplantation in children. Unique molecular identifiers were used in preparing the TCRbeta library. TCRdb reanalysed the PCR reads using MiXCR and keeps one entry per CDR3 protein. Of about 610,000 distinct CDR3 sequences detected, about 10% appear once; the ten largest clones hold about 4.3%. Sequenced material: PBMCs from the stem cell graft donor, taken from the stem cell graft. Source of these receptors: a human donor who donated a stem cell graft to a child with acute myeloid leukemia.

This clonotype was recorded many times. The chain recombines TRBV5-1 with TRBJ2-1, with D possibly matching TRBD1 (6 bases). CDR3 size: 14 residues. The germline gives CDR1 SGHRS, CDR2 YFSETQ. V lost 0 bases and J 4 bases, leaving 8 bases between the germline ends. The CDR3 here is CASSLGQDYNEQFF. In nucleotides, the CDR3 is TGCGCCAGCAGCTTGGGACAGGATTACAATGAGCAGTTCTTC.

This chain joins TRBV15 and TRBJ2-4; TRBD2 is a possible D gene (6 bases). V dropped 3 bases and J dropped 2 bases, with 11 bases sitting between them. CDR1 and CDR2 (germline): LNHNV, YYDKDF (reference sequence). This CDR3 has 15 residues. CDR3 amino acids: CATSSPRDSKNIQYF. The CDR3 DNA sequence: TGTGCCACCAGCAGTCCCCGGGACTCCAAAAACATTCAGTACTTC.

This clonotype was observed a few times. The CDR3 sequence is CASSLISGAYEQYF. CDR3 DNA: TGCGCCAGCAGCTTAATTAGCGGGGCCTACGAGCAGTACTTC. This chain uses TRBV5-1 with TRBJ2-7; 8 bases are shared with TRBD2. CDR3 length: 14 residues. The V gene end was trimmed by 2 bases and the J gene end by 2 bases; junction bases not matched to a gene: 3. The germline CDR1 and CDR2 sequences are SGHRS and YFSETQ. Using reference TRBV5-1 and TRBJ2-7 for the parts outside the CDR3, the full variable domain is KAGVTQTPRYLIKTRGQQVTLSCSPISGHRSVSWYQQTPGQGLQFLFEYFSETQRNKGNFPGRFSGRQFSNSRSEMNVSTLELGDSALYLCASSLISGAYEQYFGPGTRLTVT.

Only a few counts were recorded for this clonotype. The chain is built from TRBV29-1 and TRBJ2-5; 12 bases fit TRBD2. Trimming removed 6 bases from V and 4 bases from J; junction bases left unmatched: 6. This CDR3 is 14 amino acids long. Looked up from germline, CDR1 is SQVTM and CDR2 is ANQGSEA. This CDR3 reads CSVRLAGVGETQYF. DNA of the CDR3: TGCAGCGTCCGACTAGCGGGAGTTGGAGAGACCCAGTACTTC.

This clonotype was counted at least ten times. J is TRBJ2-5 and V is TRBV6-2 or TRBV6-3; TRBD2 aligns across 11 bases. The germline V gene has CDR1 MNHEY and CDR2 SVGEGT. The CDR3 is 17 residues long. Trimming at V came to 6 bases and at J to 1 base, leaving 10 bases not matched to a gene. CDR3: CASRAKTSGTPQETQYF. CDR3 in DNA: TGTGCCAGCAGAGCAAAGACTAGCGGGACACCCCAAGAGACCCAGTACTTC.

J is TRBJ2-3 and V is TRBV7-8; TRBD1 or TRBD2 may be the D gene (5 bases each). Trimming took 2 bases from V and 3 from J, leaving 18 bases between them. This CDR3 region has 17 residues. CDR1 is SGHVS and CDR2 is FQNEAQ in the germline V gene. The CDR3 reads CASSLNSDGKGTDTQYF. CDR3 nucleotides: TGTGCCAGCAGCTTAAATTCCGACGGGAAGGGGACAGATACGCAGTATTTT.

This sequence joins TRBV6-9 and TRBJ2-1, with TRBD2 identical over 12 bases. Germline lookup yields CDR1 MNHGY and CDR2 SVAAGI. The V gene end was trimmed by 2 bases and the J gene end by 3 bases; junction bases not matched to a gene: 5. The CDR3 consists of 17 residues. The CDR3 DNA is TGTGCCAGCAGTTATGGGGGGGGACTAGCGGGCTACAATGAGCAGTTCTTC. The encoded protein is CASSYGGGLAGYNEQFF.

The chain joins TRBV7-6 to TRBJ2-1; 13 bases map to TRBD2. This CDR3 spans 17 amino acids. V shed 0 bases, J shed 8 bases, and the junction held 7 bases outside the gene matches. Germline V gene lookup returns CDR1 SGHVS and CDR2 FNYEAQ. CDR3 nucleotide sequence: TGTGCCAGCAGCTTAGCTCTTGGGACTAGCGGGAAGTATGAGCAGTTCTTC. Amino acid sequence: CASSLALGTSGKYEQFF.

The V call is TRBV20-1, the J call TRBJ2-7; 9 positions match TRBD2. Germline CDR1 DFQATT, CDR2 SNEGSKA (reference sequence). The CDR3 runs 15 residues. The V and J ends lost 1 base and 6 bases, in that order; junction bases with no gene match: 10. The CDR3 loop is CSARGSGLASSEQYF. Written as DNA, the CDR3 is TGCAGTGCTAGAGGTTCGGGACTAGCCTCCAGCGAGCAGTACTTC.

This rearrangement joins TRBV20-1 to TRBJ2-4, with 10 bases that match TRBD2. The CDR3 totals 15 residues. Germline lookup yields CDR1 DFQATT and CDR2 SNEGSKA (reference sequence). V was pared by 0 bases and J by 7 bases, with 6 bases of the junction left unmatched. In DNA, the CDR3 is TGCAGTGCTAGAGATCCCAGCGGGAGGGGGAACATTCAGTACTTC. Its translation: CSARDPSGRGNIQYF.

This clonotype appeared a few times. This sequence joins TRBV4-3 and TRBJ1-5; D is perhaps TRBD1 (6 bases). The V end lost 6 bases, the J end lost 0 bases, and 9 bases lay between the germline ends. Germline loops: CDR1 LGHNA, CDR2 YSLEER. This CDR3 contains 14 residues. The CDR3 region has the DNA TGCGCCAGCAGTCAGGGGTTTAGCAATCAGCCCCAGCATTTT. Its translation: CASSQGFSNQPQHF.

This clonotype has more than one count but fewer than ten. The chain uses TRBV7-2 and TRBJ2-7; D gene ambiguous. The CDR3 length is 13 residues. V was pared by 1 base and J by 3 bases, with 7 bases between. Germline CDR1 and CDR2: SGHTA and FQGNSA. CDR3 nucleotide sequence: TGTGCCAGCAGCTTAGTAGACTTCTACGAGCAGTACTTC. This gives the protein CASSLVDFYEQYF.

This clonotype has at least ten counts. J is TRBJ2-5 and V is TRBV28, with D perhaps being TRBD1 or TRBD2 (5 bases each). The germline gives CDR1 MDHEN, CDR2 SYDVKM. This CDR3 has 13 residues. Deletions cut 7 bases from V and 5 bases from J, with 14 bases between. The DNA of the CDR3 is TGTGCCAGCATGGAGGTGGGGCGGGAGACCCAGTACTTC. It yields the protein CASMEVGRETQYF.

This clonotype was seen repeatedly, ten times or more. As DNA, the CDR3 is TGTGCCCTCTCCGCGGGACAGGGACAAGAGACCCAGTACTTC. Protein product: CALSAGQGQETQYF. The rearrangement links TRBV15 to TRBJ2-5; 9 bases match TRBD1. V lost 11 bases to trimming and J lost 2 bases; unmatched junction nucleotides: 9. The CDR3 is 14 residues long. Germline assignment: CDR1 LNHNV and CDR2 YYDKDF (reference sequence).

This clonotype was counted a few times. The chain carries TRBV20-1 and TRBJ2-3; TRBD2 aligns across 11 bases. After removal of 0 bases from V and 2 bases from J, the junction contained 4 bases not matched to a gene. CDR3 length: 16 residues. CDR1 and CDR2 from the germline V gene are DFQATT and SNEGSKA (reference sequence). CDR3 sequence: CSARDQTSGITDTQYF. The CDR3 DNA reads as TGCAGTGCTAGAGATCAGACTAGCGGGATCACAGATACGCAGTATTTT.

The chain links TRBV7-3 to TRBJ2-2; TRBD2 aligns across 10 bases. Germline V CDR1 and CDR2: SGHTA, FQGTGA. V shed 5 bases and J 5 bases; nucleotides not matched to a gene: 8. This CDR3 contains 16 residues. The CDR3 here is CASSPVTSGYTGELFF. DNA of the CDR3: TGTGCCAGCAGCCCCGTGACTAGCGGGTATACCGGGGAGCTGTTTTTT.

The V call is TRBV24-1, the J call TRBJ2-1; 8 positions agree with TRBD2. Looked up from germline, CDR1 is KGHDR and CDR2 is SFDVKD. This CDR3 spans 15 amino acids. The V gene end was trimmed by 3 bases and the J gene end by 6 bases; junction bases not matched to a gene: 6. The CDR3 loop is CATSDASGRPNEQFF. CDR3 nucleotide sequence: TGTGCCACCAGTGATGCCAGCGGGAGACCCAATGAGCAGTTCTTC.

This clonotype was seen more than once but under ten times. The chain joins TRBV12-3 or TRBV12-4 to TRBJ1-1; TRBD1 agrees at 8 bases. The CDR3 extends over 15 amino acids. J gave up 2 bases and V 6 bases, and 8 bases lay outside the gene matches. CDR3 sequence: CASSQTGASNTEAFF. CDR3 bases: TGTGCCAGCAGCCAGACAGGGGCGTCAAACACTGAAGCTTTCTTT.

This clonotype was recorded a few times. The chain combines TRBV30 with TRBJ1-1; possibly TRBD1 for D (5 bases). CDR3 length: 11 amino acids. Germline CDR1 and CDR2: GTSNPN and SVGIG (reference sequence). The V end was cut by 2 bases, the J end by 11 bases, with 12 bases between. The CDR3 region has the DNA TGTGCCTGGAGTTCCGGGCCAGGGGCTTTCTTT. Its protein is CAWSSGPGAFF. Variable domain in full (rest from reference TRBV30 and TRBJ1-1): SQTIHQWPATLVQPVGSPLSLECTVEGTSNPNLYWYRQAAGRGLQLLFYSVGIGQISSEVPQNLSASRPQDRQFILSSKKLLLSDSGFYLCAWSSGPGAFFGQGTRLTVV.

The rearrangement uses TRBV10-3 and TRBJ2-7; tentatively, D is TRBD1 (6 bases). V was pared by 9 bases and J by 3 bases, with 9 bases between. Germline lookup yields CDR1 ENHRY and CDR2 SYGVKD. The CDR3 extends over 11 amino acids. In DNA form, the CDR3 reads TGTGCCATTCGGGACAACTACGAGCAGTACTTC. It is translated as CAIRDNYEQYF.

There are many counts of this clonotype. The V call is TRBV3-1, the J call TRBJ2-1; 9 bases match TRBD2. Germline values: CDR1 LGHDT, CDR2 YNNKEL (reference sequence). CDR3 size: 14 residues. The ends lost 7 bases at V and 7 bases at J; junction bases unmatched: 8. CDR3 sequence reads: CASTLSGSGNEQFF. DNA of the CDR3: TGTGCCAGCACCCTTAGCGGGAGTGGGAATGAGCAGTTCTTC.

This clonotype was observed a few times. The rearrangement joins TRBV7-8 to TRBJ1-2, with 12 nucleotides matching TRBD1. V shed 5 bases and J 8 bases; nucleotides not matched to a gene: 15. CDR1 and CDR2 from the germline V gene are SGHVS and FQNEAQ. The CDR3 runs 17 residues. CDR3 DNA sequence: TGTGCCAGCAGCACCCTGGGGACAGGGGGCGCGCTAAGGGGCTACACCTTC. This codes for CASSTLGTGGALRGYTF.

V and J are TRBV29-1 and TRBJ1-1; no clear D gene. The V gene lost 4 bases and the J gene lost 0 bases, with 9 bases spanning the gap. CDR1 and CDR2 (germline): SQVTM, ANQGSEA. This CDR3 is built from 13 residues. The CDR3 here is CSVANNMNTEAFF. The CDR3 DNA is TGCAGCGTTGCGAACAATATGAACACTGAAGCTTTCTTT.

CDR3 nucleotide sequence: TGCAGCGTTGAAAGAGGATATGGCTACACCTTC. Protein product: CSVERGYGYTF. This chain uses TRBV29-1 with TRBJ1-2; D uncertain. Germline V gene sequence: CDR1 SQVTM, CDR2 ANQGSEA. This CDR3 has 11 residues. The ends were cut back, 2 bases at V and 5 bases at J, with 6 bases in the middle.

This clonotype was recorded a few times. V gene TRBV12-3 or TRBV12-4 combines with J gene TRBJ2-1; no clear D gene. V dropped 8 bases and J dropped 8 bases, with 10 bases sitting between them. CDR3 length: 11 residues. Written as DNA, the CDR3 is TGTGCCAGCCCTCCATCGGATGAGCAGTTCTTC. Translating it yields CASPPSDEQFF.